A selection of T cell receptor beta chains follows, all from one sample in a study of identical twins. TCRdb used MiXCR to reprocess the 5' RACE reads, holding one entry per CDR3 protein. The table has approximately 470,000 distinct CDR3 sequences, 13% to 15% seen once. The sample also formed part of further work on yellow fever vaccine responses in identical twins.

Sequenced input: CD4+ T cells sorted from blood. These receptor sequences come from a woman younger than 35 in good health. The CDR3 runs from the conserved cysteine through the conserved F or W. The order of the fields is D gene, clone size, V gene, CDR3 protein. D genes are given only for firm matches. Clone sizes are given selectively: once, few, many, or a class where the clone is expanded.

D gene: .; clone size: .; V gene: TRBV20-1; CDR3 protein: CSAPTLIPRDWGTDTQYF
D gene: .; clone size: few; V gene: TRBV25-1; CDR3 protein: CASSEFGRRGPDTQYF
D gene: TRBD2; clone size: .; V gene: TRBV28; CDR3 protein: CASNQGTTSSYEQYF
D gene: TRBD2; clone size: few; V gene: TRBV5-1; CDR3 protein: CASSLGEGLGEQYF
D gene: TRBD2; clone size: .; V gene: TRBV9; CDR3 protein: CASSVGAGGINEQFF
D gene: .; clone size: few; V gene: TRBV5-1; CDR3 protein: CASSLSGSYTDTQYF
D gene: .; clone size: many; V gene: TRBV12-3/TRBV12-4; CDR3 protein: CASNQGPGNQPQHF
D gene: .; clone size: few; V gene: TRBV11-2; CDR3 protein: CASSLDRARTDTQYF
D gene: TRBD2; clone size: many; V gene: TRBV11-2; CDR3 protein: CASSSRGGLAGADTQYF
D gene: TRBD2; clone size: .; V gene: TRBV20-1; CDR3 protein: CSVRRTSGNTGELFF
D gene: .; clone size: many; V gene: TRBV25-1; CDR3 protein: CASTRTDEKLFF
D gene: .; clone size: .; V gene: TRBV18; CDR3 protein: CASSPFEGRETQYF
D gene: .; clone size: .; V gene: TRBV28; CDR3 protein: CASSSPTGQQETQYF
D gene: TRBD1; clone size: many; V gene: TRBV11-2; CDR3 protein: CASSLIPGQGAREQYF
D gene: .; clone size: .; V gene: TRBV7-9; CDR3 protein: CASSVSNTEAFF
D gene: .; clone size: .; V gene: TRBV7-8; CDR3 protein: CASSLDNYNEQFF
D gene: .; clone size: few; V gene: TRBV4-1; CDR3 protein: CASSQDSGSKFF
D gene: TRBD1; clone size: .; V gene: TRBV29-1; CDR3 protein: CSALRTGYNYGYTF
D gene: TRBD2; clone size: few; V gene: TRBV6-2/TRBV6-3; CDR3 protein: CASSYITGTSGGTNTGELFF
D gene: TRBD1; clone size: few; V gene: TRBV24-1; CDR3 protein: CATSIGTGTDTQYF
D gene: TRBD2; clone size: few; V gene: TRBV10-1; CDR3 protein: CASSETGGPSGELFF
D gene: TRBD2; clone size: .; V gene: TRBV10-3; CDR3 protein: CATSGLAGTDTQYF
D gene: .; clone size: .; V gene: TRBV20-1; CDR3 protein: CSAGTSGNTIYF
D gene: TRBD1; clone size: .; V gene: TRBV5-1; CDR3 protein: CASSLDRGREQYF
D gene: .; clone size: many; V gene: TRBV6-5; CDR3 protein: CASSYSANYGYTF
D gene: TRBD2; clone size: few; V gene: TRBV13; CDR3 protein: CASSGTSGGGYSTDTQYF
D gene: .; clone size: .; V gene: TRBV12-3/TRBV12-4; CDR3 protein: CASSLRGQVSYEQYF
D gene: .; clone size: .; V gene: TRBV4-2; CDR3 protein: CASSVGDGEQFF
D gene: TRBD1; clone size: few; V gene: TRBV29-1; CDR3 protein: CSVERDRATDTQYF
D gene: .; clone size: few; V gene: TRBV7-2; CDR3 protein: CASSLEFALGEQYF
D gene: TRBD2; clone size: .; V gene: TRBV7-9; CDR3 protein: CASTPRGSGTYEQYF
D gene: TRBD2; clone size: many; V gene: TRBV4-3; CDR3 protein: CASSQEASGWSSYNEQFF
D gene: TRBD1; clone size: few; V gene: TRBV5-1; CDR3 protein: CASSLGTGGLNTEAFF
D gene: .; clone size: few; V gene: TRBV12-3/TRBV12-4; CDR3 protein: CASSIQVPGELFF
D gene: .; clone size: few; V gene: TRBV20-1; CDR3 protein: CSARVKGLSYEQYF
D gene: TRBD2; clone size: few; V gene: TRBV11-1; CDR3 protein: CASSQTSGGAPRDTQYF
D gene: TRBD2; clone size: .; V gene: TRBV2; CDR3 protein: CARGSLAGLKETQYF
D gene: TRBD2; clone size: .; V gene: TRBV5-5; CDR3 protein: CASSFRLAGGNYEQYF
D gene: TRBD2; clone size: .; V gene: TRBV28; CDR3 protein: CASSRISGRIFTGELFF
D gene: .; clone size: .; V gene: TRBV7-9; CDR3 protein: CASSPYLTYEQYF
D gene: .; clone size: .; V gene: TRBV28; CDR3 protein: CASRGRSNQPQHF
D gene: TRBD1; clone size: .; V gene: TRBV20-1; CDR3 protein: CSARPIGTGTISYNEQFF
D gene: .; clone size: .; V gene: TRBV4-3; CDR3 protein: CASSQDYTGRVGNQPQHF
D gene: TRBD1; clone size: .; V gene: TRBV20-1; CDR3 protein: CSARGGQVRRVVGNEQYF
D gene: .; clone size: .; V gene: TRBV28; CDR3 protein: CASTTPGRLSYEQYF
D gene: .; clone size: .; V gene: TRBV3-1; CDR3 protein: CASSPREAKNIQYF
D gene: TRBD2; clone size: .; V gene: TRBV20-1; CDR3 protein: CSAGASGRGGLETQYF
D gene: .; clone size: few; V gene: TRBV6-1; CDR3 protein: CASRLTSYEQYF
D gene: .; clone size: .; V gene: TRBV7-2; CDR3 protein: CASSRRAPSPDTQYF
D gene: .; clone size: many; V gene: TRBV29-1; CDR3 protein: CSVEDIGEAFF
D gene: .; clone size: .; V gene: TRBV20-1; CDR3 protein: CSARFPDGNEKLFF
D gene: .; clone size: .; V gene: TRBV28; CDR3 protein: CASSPPRETQQYF
D gene: TRBD1; clone size: once; V gene: TRBV10-1; CDR3 protein: CASSETGTDNYEKLFF
D gene: .; clone size: many; V gene: TRBV10-3; CDR3 protein: CAIRDDKTSYEQYF
D gene: TRBD2; clone size: once; V gene: TRBV20-1; CDR3 protein: CSARVSSSGAYNEQFF